These 5 T cell receptor beta chains originate from one sample sequenced in a study of cytomegalovirus exposure and HLA in healthy donors. With 60 Vbeta and 13 Jbeta primers, the PCR was carried out. Assay: immunoSEQ multiplex PCR; the TCRdb copy retains only in-frame clones and omits some. The sample shows around 190,000 clones, about 80% of them seen only once. The specimen was PBMCs. The source of these receptors is a woman aged 25 to 45 in good health and CMV-seropositive.

The CDR3 DNA reads as TGTGCCAGCAGTTACTCGGGCACAAACACCATATATTTT. Translated, it gives CASSYSGTNTIYF. This sequence joins TRBV6-6 and TRBJ1-3; no clear D gene. CDR1 MNHNY and CDR2 SVGAGI come from the germline V gene (reference sequence). Between the trimmed V and J ends, which lost 0 bases and 6 bases, there was a span of 6 bases. The CDR3 loop spans 13 amino acids.

The chain couples TRBV27 to TRBJ2-2; 9 nucleotides line up with TRBD1. V lost 6 bases and J lost 4; bases outside the gene matches: 6. The CDR3 runs to 15 residues. Germline assignment: CDR1 MNHEY and CDR2 SMNVEV (reference sequence). CDR3: CASRFGTGFTGELFF. DNA of the CDR3: TGTGCCAGCAGATTTGGGACAGGGTTCACCGGGGAGCTGTTTTTT.

The chain has TRBV27 and TRBJ2-1; D is possibly TRBD2 (6 bases). The V gene's germline CDR1 is MNHEY and CDR2 SMNVEV (reference sequence). V lost 7 bases and J lost 9, with 16 bases in between. This CDR3 has 13 residues. CDR3 in amino acids: CASTATGGREQFF. CDR3 coding DNA: TGTGCCAGCACTGCAACCGGGGGACGTGAGCAGTTCTTC.

The genes are TRBV1 and TRBJ2-7; the table gives TRBD2 as D, unverified against the DNA. TRBV1 is recorded as a pseudogene. The CDR3 length is 15 residues. CDR3: CTSSQERGFIYEQYF. Written as DNA, the CDR3 is TGCACCAGCAGCCAAGAACGGGGTTTCATCTACGAGCAGTACTTC.

This chain joins TRBV19 and TRBJ2-5; 7 positions match TRBD1. The CDR3 sequence is 13 residues long. Germline V gene sequence: CDR1 LNHDA, CDR2 SQIVND (reference sequence). With 6 bases clipped from V and 4 bases from J, the junction kept 5 bases outside the gene matches. CDR3 amino acids: CASSRGIRETQYF. The CDR3 bases are TGTGCCAGTAGCAGGGGGATTAGAGAGACCCAGTACTTC. The full variable domain, completed using reference TRBV19 and TRBJ2-5, is DGGITQSPKYLFRKEGQNVTLSCEQNLNHDAMYWYRQDPGQGLRLIYYSQIVNDFQKGDIAEGYSVSREKKESFPLTVTSAQKNPTAFYLCASSRGIRETQYFGPGTRLLVL.